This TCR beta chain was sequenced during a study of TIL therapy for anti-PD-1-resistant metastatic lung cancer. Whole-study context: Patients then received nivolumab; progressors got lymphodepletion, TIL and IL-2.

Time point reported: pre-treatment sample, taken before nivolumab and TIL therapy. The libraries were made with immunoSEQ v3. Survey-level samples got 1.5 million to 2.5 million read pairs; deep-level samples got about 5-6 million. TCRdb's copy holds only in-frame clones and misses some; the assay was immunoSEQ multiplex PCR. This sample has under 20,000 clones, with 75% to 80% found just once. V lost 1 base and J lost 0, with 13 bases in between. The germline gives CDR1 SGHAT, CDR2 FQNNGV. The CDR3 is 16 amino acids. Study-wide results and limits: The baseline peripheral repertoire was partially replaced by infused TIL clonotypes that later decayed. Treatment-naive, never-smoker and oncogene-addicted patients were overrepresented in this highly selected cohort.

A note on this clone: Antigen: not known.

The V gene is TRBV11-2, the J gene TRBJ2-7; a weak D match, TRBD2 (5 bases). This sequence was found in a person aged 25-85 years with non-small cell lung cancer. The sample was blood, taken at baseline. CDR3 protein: CASSLGHRGSSYEQYF. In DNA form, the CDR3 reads TGTGCCAGCAGCTTAGGGCATAGAGGGAGCTCCTACGAGCAGTACTTC.